One T cell receptor (beta chain) is described in this entry. Libraries were prepared by immunoSEQ multiplex PCR; TCRdb keeps only in-frame clonotypes and omits some of them. The data hold about 140,000 clones, with more than 80% observed a single time. This record comes from a study of control samples from healthy donors and cancer patients. The CDR3 consists of 14 residues. Per germline, CDR1 SEHNR and CDR2 FQNEAQ (reference sequence). Trimming removed 4 bases at V and 5 bases at J, with 15 bases between. This chain joins TRBV7-9 and TRBJ2-7; unclear D gene. The receptor comes from a man between 18 and 35 years old in good health. Sequences were obtained from blood. CDR3 DNA: TGTGCCAGCAGCTCCCTTTCCGCGGTTGACGAGCAGTACTTC. Its translation: CASSSLSAVDEQYF.